The rows below give T cell receptor beta chains drawn from one sample of a study of T cell repertoires in cytomegalovirus infection. TCRdb recomputed calls from the reads with MiXCR, one row per CDR3 protein. The table has more than 400,000 distinct CDR3 sequences, about a quarter seen once; the top ten hold about 13%. Sequencing was carried out using PBMCs. These receptors all stem from a human donor in good health (CMV status not recorded). Some clones in this sample may be carry-over from other donors' samples. The CDR3 runs from the conserved cysteine through the conserved F or W. Fields, in order: D gene, clone size, V gene, J gene, CDR3 protein, CDR3 DNA. A D gene is named only where the DNA matches it firmly. Some rows mark clone size as missing; the rest say once, few, many or name a class of expanded clone.

TRBD1	-	TRBV28	TRBJ1-5	CASRGRGPNQPQHF	TGTGCCAGCAGGGGCAGGGGGCCCAATCAGCCCCAGCATTTT
TRBD1	-	TRBV7-2	TRBJ2-1	CASSTRTGGTYNEQFF	TGTGCCAGCAGCACCAGGACAGGGGGTACTTACAATGAGCAGTTCTTC
-	many	TRBV7-2	TRBJ1-2	CASSLAGRLYGYTF	TGTGCCAGCAGCTTAGCGGGCAGACTCTATGGCTACACCTTC
-	few	TRBV19	TRBJ2-1	CASSIARGSYNEQFF	TGTGCCAGTAGTATAGCTAGGGGCTCCTACAATGAGCAGTTCTTC
-	few	TRBV27	TRBJ2-2	CASSFEGTGELFF	TGTGCCAGCAGTTTCGAGGGGACCGGGGAGCTGTTTTTT
TRBD2	few	TRBV19	TRBJ2-3	CASSSGTSNQLFTDTQYF	TGTGCCAGTAGTAGCGGGACTAGCAACCAACTTTTCACAGATACGCAGTATTTT
TRBD1	-	TRBV4-3	TRBJ1-1	CASSQDLQGSTEAFF	TGCGCCAGCAGCCAAGACTTACAGGGGAGCACTGAAGCTTTCTTT
TRBD2	many	TRBV11-2	TRBJ2-1	CASSPRPTSGNYNEQFF	TGTGCCAGCAGCCCCAGACCTACTAGCGGAAATTACAATGAGCAGTTCTTC
TRBD1	-	TRBV10-3	TRBJ1-6	CAISAGQGAEALHF	TGTGCCATCAGCGCGGGACAGGGGGCCGAGGCCCTCCACTTT
-	many	TRBV7-9	TRBJ2-7	CASSETGYEQYF	TGTGCCAGCAGCGAAACTGGCTACGAGCAGTACTTC
-	many	TRBV7-2	TRBJ2-6	CASSLALSGANVLTF	TGTGCCAGCAGCTTAGCCCTCTCTGGGGCCAACGTCCTGACTTTC
TRBD2	few	TRBV19	TRBJ2-2	CASSIVLGREGAGELFF	TGTGCCAGTAGTATTGTACTCGGGCGGGAGGGTGCCGGGGAGCTGTTTTTT
TRBD2	-	TRBV4-1	TRBJ2-1	CASSHMTSLNEQFF	TGCGCCAGCAGCCACATGACTAGCCTGAATGAGCAGTTCTTC
-	few	TRBV6-1	TRBJ2-6	CASSVSGANVLTF	TGTGCCAGCAGTGTATCTGGGGCCAACGTCCTGACTTTC
-	few	TRBV6-2/TRBV6-3	TRBJ1-5	CASSYYPQPQHF	TGTGCCAGCAGTTATTATCCTCAGCCCCAGCATTTT
TRBD1	few	TRBV10-1	TRBJ2-5	CASSDWGQGTETQYF	TGCGCCAGCAGTGATTGGGGACAGGGGACGGAGACCCAGTACTTC
TRBD2	few	TRBV11-2	TRBJ2-1	CASSPTLGLAGGTAYNEQFF	TGTGCCAGCAGCCCTACATTGGGACTAGCGGGAGGGACGGCCTACAATGAGCAGTTCTTC
-	few	TRBV18	TRBJ1-1	CASSLTWPGGEGTEAFF	TGTGCCAGCTCACTTACATGGCCCGGCGGTGAGGGCACTGAAGCTTTCTTT
-	few	TRBV28	TRBJ1-1	CASRSIEAFF	TGTGCCAGCAGATCCATCGAAGCTTTCTTT
TRBD1	-	TRBV20-1	TRBJ1-1	CSAGQGASTEAFF	TGCAGTGCTGGTCAGGGGGCGAGCACTGAAGCTTTCTTT
TRBD1	many	TRBV7-2	TRBJ1-1	CASSLPQGAGAEAFF	TGTGCCAGCAGCCTCCCCCAGGGGGCTGGGGCTGAAGCTTTCTTT
TRBD2	many	TRBV7-2	TRBJ2-1	CASSLAAGGPRRQFF	TGTGCCAGCAGCTTAGCGGCGGGAGGGCCCCGACGGCAGTTCTTC
-	many	TRBV6-5	TRBJ1-4	CASSTSTGWGEKLFF	-
-	few	TRBV6-5	TRBJ2-7	CASSYRGAYEQYF	TGTGCCAGCAGTTACCGCGGAGCCTACGAGCAGTACTTC
TRBD2	-	TRBV4-3	TRBJ2-1	CASSPETSGRGNEQFF	TGCGCCAGCAGCCCCGAAACTAGCGGGAGAGGCAATGAGCAGTTCTTC
TRBD2	many	TRBV7-2	TRBJ2-1	CASTDPRTSEGTNEQFF	TGTGCCAGCACCGATCCTAGAACTAGCGAGGGAACCAATGAGCAGTTCTTC
-	-	TRBV5-3	TRBJ2-7	CASSLQGSRTHEQYF	TGTGCCAGCAGCTTGCAGGGCAGCAGAACTCACGAGCAGTACTTC
-	-	TRBV2	TRBJ2-2	CASIFDYANTGELFF	TGTGCCAGCATATTCGACTATGCGAACACCGGGGAGCTGTTTTTT
TRBD2	-	TRBV12-3/TRBV12-4	TRBJ2-7	CASRDGLAGPSSYEQYF	TGTGCCAGCAGGGACGGACTAGCGGGCCCGAGCTCCTACGAGCAGTACTTC
-	-	TRBV20-1	TRBJ2-1	CSARVNSGWYSYNEQFF	TGCAGTGCTAGAGTCAATAGCGGATGGTACTCCTACAATGAGCAGTTCTTC
TRBD1	-	TRBV7-2	TRBJ1-4	CASSPDRGGGNEKLFF	TGTGCCAGCAGCCCGGACAGGGGCGGGGGAAATGAAAAACTGTTTTTT
-	-	TRBV27	TRBJ2-2	CASRPQGQNTGELFF	TGTGCCAGCAGACCACAGGGCCAGAACACCGGGGAGCTGTTTTTT
-	many	TRBV5-4	TRBJ1-2	CASSPLTGGYTF	TGTGCCAGCAGCCCCCTGACTGGGGGCTACACCTTC
TRBD2	once	TRBV12-3/TRBV12-4	TRBJ2-5	CASRSSGRVFRVKETQYF	TGTGCCAGCAGGTCGAGCGGGAGAGTATTTCGGGTAAAAGAGACCCAGTACTTC
-	few	TRBV29-1	TRBJ1-2	CSVSTDYGYTF	TGCAGCGTTTCGACAGATTATGGCTACACCTTC
TRBD1	-	TRBV25-1	TRBJ2-1	CASSGTGGYEQFF	TGTGCCAGCAGTGGAACAGGGGGTTATGAGCAGTTCTTC
-	-	TRBV4-1	TRBJ2-1	CASSREQGGDNEQFF	TGCGCCAGCAGCCGCGAACAAGGGGGGGACAATGAGCAGTTCTTC
-	few	TRBV28	TRBJ1-1	CASSLLGGPEAFF	TGTGCCAGCAGTTTACTTGGGGGTCCTGAAGCTTTCTTT
TRBD2	-	TRBV20-1	TRBJ2-5	CSANREVLAQYF	TGCAGTGCTAACCGGGAGGTGTTGGCCCAGTACTTC
-	few	TRBV29-1	TRBJ2-1	CSVESGQSSYNEQFF	TGCAGCGTTGAATCCGGACAGAGCTCCTACAATGAGCAGTTCTTC
-	-	TRBV7-9	TRBJ1-1	CASSPRTIQDTEAFF	TGTGCCAGCAGCCCGCGGACCATTCAGGACACTGAAGCTTTCTTT
-	-	TRBV6-5	TRBJ2-7	CASAAEGYEQYF	TGTGCCAGCGCCGCGGAGGGCTACGAGCAGTACTTC
-	few	TRBV10-3	TRBJ2-3	CAISESGHSDTQYF	TGTGCCATCAGTGAGTCGGGTCACTCAGATACGCAGTATTTT
-	-	TRBV20-1	TRBJ1-6	CSARDGGKSPLHF	TGCAGTGCTAGAGATGGAGGAAAGTCACCCCTCCACTTT
-	few	TRBV7-2	TRBJ2-3	CASSKLPGTGSNTDTQYF	TGTGCCAGCAGCAAACTTCCCGGGACGGGAAGTAACACAGATACGCAGTATTTT